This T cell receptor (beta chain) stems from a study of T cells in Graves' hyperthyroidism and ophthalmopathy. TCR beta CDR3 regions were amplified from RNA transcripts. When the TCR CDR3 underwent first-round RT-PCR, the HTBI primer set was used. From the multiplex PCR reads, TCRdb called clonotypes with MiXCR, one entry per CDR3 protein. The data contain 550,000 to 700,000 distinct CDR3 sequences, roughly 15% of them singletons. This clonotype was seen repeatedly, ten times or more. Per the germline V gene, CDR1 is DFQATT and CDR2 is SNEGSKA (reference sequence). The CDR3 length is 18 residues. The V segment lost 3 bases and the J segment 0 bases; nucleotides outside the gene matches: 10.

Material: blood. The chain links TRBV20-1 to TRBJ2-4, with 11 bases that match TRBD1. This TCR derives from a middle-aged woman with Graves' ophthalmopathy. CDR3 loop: CSARPTLDRGQAKNIQYF. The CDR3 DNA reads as TGCAGTGCTAGGCCGACCTTGGACAGGGGGCAAGCCAAAAACATTCAGTACTTC.